The 8 T cell receptor beta chains below come from one sample, sequenced in a study of CD8+CD57+ T cells in acquired aplastic anemia. Individuals selected for sequencing had exhibited CD8+CD57+ cell expansion on flow cytometry. TCR beta VDJ and CDR3 were profiled, and genomic DNA was the template. MiXCR was run by TCRdb on the reads, yielding one entry per CDR3 protein. The sample has approximately 200,000 distinct CDR3 sequences; about half are singletons. Sequenced: sorted CD4+, CD8+, or CD8+CD57+ T cells (not recorded which) from PBMCs. These receptors were obtained from a human donor with aplastic anemia.

As DNA, the CDR3 is TGTGCCATCAGTGTCGGTGGGATGAACACTGAAGCTTTCTTT. Translation: CAISVGGMNTEAFF. V usage is TRBV10-3 and J usage is TRBJ1-1; D is unclear. The V end lost 4 bases, the J end lost 0 bases, and 9 bases lay between the germline ends. CDR1 is ENHRY and CDR2 is SYGVKD in the germline V gene. The CDR3 extends over 14 amino acids.

The chain couples TRBV20-1 to TRBJ2-7; maybe TRBD1 (6 bases). The CDR3 extends over 13 amino acids. Germline V gene lookup returns CDR1 DFQATT and CDR2 SNEGSKA (reference sequence). Trimming removed 0 bases from V and 5 bases from J, with 11 bases in between. CDR3 nucleotides: TGCAGTGCTAGAGATCGGAACAGGGACGAGCAGTACTTC. It is translated as CSARDRNRDEQYF.

Ten or more counts support this clonotype. The chain carries TRBV19 and TRBJ1-5; no firm D call. The CDR3 has 17 amino acids. Trimming stripped 4 bases from V and 3 bases from J, with 19 bases between. Germline V CDR1 and CDR2: LNHDA, SQIVND (reference sequence). The CDR3 DNA reads as TGTGCCAGTAGTAAAACCGGGCAGGTGGCTGCCAATCAGCCCCAGCATTTT. Amino acids: CASSKTGQVAANQPQHF. Supplemented by reference TRBV19 and TRBJ1-5, the full variable domain reads DGGITQSPKYLFRKEGQNVTLSCEQNLNHDAMYWYRQDPGQGLRLIYYSQIVNDFQKGDIAEGYSVSREKKESFPLTVTSAQKNPTAFYLCASSKTGQVAANQPQHFGDGTRLSIL.

The V and J genes are TRBV29-1 and TRBJ2-5; possibly TRBD1 or TRBD2 for D (5 bases each). Trimming removed 3 bases at V and 5 bases at J, with 19 bases between. The CDR3 consists of 15 residues. The V gene's germline CDR1 is SQVTM and CDR2 ANQGSEA. The CDR3 nucleotides read TGCAGCGTTGATCCCAGCCGGGGTCGGGGCGAGACCCAGTACTTC. Translated: CSVDPSRGRGETQYF.

The V call is TRBV7-9, the J call TRBJ2-5; D might be TRBD1 (5 bases). Trimming stripped 2 bases from V and 5 bases from J, with 12 bases between. The CDR3 totals 14 residues. The germline V gene encodes CDR1 SEHNR and CDR2 FQNEAQ (reference sequence). CDR3 region: CASSLRQPRETQYF. The CDR3 DNA is TGTGCCAGCAGCTTACGACAGCCTCGGGAGACCCAGTACTTC.

This clonotype was seen at least ten times. This chain joins TRBV5-1 and TRBJ2-3; TRBD2 aligns across 12 bases. The V gene's germline CDR1 is SGHRS and CDR2 YFSETQ. There are 19 residues in the CDR3. J lost 0 bases, V lost 5 bases, and 13 bases had no gene match. CDR3 in DNA: TGCGCCAGCAGTTCCCCCGGGCTAGCGGGGGGGCCTAGCACAGATACGCAGTATTTT. This encodes CASSSPGLAGGPSTDTQYF.

This clonotype appeared a few times. The germline gene is not matched at one end of the junction; a read error may be the cause. The genes are TRBV6-6 and TRBJ2-5; D gene unclear. CDR1 and CDR2 from the germline V gene are MNHNY and SVGAGI (reference sequence). The CDR3 has 16 amino acids. In DNA form, the CDR3 reads TGTGCCAGCAGCGGTACATCTCACGGCTTCCAAGAGACCCAACACTTC. Translated, it gives CASSGTSHGFQETQHF.

Concerning this clonotype: A much larger clone differs from this one at a single base, so this may be a read error. The rearrangement joins TRBV5-1 to TRBJ1-1, with no clear D. This CDR3 comprises 15 residues. Germline V CDR1 and CDR2: SGHRS, YFSETQ. Trimming stripped 2 bases from V and 1 base from J, with 12 bases between. CDR3 bases: TGCGCCAGCAGCTTCCCGGAACAGTCGAACACTGAAGCTTTCTTT. The encoded protein is CASSFPEQSNTEAFF. Using reference TRBV5-1 and TRBJ1-1 for the parts outside the CDR3, the full variable domain is KAGVTQTPRYLIKTRGQQVTLSCSPISGHRSVSWYQQTPGQGLQFLFEYFSETQRNKGNFPGRFSGRQFSNSRSEMNVSTLELGDSALYLCASSFPEQSNTEAFFGQGTRLTVV.